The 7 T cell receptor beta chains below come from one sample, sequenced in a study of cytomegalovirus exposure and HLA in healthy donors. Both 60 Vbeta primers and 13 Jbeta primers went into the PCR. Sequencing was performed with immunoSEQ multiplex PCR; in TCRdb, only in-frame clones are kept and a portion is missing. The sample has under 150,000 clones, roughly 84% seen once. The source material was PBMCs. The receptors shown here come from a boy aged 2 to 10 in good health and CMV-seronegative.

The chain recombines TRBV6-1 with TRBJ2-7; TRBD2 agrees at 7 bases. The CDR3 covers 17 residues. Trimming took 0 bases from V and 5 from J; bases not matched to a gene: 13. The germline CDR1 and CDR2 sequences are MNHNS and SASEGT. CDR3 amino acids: CASSEAALLAGVNEQYF. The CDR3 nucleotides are TGTGCCAGCAGTGAAGCAGCTCTTCTGGCGGGAGTTAACGAGCAGTACTTC.

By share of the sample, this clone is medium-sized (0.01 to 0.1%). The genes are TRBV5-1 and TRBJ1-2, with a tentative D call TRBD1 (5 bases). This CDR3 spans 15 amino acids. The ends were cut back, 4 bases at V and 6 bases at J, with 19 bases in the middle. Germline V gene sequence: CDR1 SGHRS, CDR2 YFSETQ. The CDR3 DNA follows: TGCGCCAGCAGCCCGATGGCGGGGACCCAAAATGGCTACACCTTC. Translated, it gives CASSPMAGTQNGYTF.

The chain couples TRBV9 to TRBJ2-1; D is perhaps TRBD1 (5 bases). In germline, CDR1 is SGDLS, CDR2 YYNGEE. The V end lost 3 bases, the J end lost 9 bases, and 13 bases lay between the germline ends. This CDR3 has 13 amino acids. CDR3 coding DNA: TGTGCCAGCAGCGCCCAGGGTGGGGCTGAGCAGTTCTTC. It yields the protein CASSAQGGAEQFF. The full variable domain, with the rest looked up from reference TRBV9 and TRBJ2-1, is DSGVTQTPKHLITATGQRVTLRCSPRSGDLSVYWYQQSLDQGLQFLIQYYNGEERAKGNILERFSAQQFPDLHSELNLSSLELGDSALYFCASSAQGGAEQFFGPGTRLTVL.

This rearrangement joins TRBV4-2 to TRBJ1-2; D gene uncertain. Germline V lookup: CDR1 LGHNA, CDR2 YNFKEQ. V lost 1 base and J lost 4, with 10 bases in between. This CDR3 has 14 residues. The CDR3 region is CASSQGEVSYGYTF. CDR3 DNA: TGTGCCAGCAGCCAAGGAGAAGTTTCCTATGGCTACACCTTC.

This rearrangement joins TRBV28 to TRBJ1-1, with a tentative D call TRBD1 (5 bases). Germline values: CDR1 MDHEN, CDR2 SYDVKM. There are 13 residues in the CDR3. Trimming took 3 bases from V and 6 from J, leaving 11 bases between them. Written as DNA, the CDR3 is TGTGCCAGCAGTTTTGCGGGGCTTGCTGAAGCTTTCTTT. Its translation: CASSFAGLAEAFF.

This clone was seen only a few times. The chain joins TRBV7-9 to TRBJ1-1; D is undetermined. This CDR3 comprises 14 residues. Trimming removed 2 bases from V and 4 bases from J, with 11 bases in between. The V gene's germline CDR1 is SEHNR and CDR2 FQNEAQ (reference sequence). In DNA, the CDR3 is TGTGCCAGCAGCTTAATGTATGAGGCCACTGAAGCTTTCTTT. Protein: CASSLMYEATEAFF.

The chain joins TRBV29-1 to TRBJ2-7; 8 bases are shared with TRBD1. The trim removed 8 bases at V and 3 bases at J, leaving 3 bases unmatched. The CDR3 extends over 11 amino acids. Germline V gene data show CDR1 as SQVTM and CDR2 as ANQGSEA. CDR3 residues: CSFGTGYEQYF. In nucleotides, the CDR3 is TGCAGCTTCGGGACAGGCTACGAGCAGTACTTC.